The 16 T cell receptor beta chains listed next were all sequenced from one sample in a study of shared clonotypes between healthy human individuals. TCRdb's copy holds only in-frame clones and misses some; the assay was immunoSEQ multiplex PCR. The table shows roughly 550,000 clones, with 95% occurring only once. CD8 cells regarded as naive lacked CD45RO, were positively chosen for CCR7, and omitted terminally differentiated effector memory CD45RA+ cells. The sample taken for sequencing was naive CD8+ T cells sorted from blood. These receptors originate from a woman in her thirties in good health.

The chain carries TRBV4-1 and TRBJ2-1; the match to TRBD2 covers 13 bases. Germline assignment: CDR1 MGHRA and CDR2 YSYEKL. The CDR3 consists of 16 residues. The V gene end was trimmed by 1 base and the J gene end by 9 bases; junction bases not matched to a gene: 6. The CDR3 sequence is CASSQVWTSGSGEQFF. The CDR3 bases are TGCGCCAGCAGCCAAGTGTGGACTAGCGGGAGTGGTGAGCAGTTCTTC.

This chain uses TRBV28 with TRBJ1-2; 10 nucleotides match TRBD1. With V trimmed by 10 bases and J by 5 bases, 7 bases remained unmatched. Germline CDR1 MDHEN, CDR2 SYDVKM. The CDR3 runs 13 residues. The CDR3 DNA follows: TGTGCCACCAGGGACAGGGGACTTTATGGCTACACCTTC. The encoded protein is CATRDRGLYGYTF.

This chain connects TRBV7-9 to TRBJ1-2, with TRBD1 identical over 8 bases. The germline gives CDR1 SEHNR, CDR2 FQNEAQ (reference sequence). Trimming at V came to 7 bases and at J to 2 bases, leaving 6 bases not matched to a gene. The CDR3 is made up of 14 amino acids. The CDR3 protein is CASNQGAKNYGYTF. The CDR3 nucleotides are TGTGCCAGCAACCAGGGGGCCAAGAACTATGGCTACACCTTC. Complete variable domain (other parts from reference TRBV7-9 and TRBJ1-2): DTGVSQNPRHKITKRGQNVTFRCDPISEHNRLYWYRQTLGQGPEFLTYFQNEAQLEKSRLLSDRFSAERPKGSFSTLEIQRTEQGDSAMYLCASNQGAKNYGYTFGSGTRLTVV.

The chain combines TRBV6-1 with TRBJ2-3, with 11 bases aligning to TRBD2. CDR1 and CDR2 (germline): MNHNS, SASEGT. The length of the CDR3 is 16 residues. V trimming: 1 base; J trimming: 0 bases; junction bases outside the gene matches: 0. The CDR3 sequence: CASSEGLAGSTDTQYF. In nucleotides, the CDR3 is TGTGCCAGCAGTGAAGGACTAGCGGGAAGCACAGATACGCAGTATTTT.

This clone appeared once. CDR3 in DNA: TGTGCCAGCGGTAGGACGGTGAACACTGAAGCTTTCTTT. Protein sequence: CASGRTVNTEAFF. The rearrangement links TRBV28 to TRBJ1-1; the D is unclear. The ends were cut back, 8 bases at V and 0 bases at J, with 10 bases in the middle. This CDR3 contains 13 residues. CDR1 MDHEN and CDR2 SYDVKM come from the germline V gene.

The V and J genes are TRBV7-9 and TRBJ2-1, with 7 nucleotides matching TRBD2. V trimming: 3 bases; J trimming: 0 bases; junction bases outside the gene matches: 5. The CDR3 has 16 amino acids. From germline, CDR1 is SEHNR and CDR2 FQNEAQ (reference sequence). CDR3 loop: CASSFSGTNSYNEQFF. DNA of the CDR3: TGTGCCAGCAGCTTTTCCGGGACTAACTCCTACAATGAGCAGTTCTTC.

The rearrangement links TRBV13 to TRBJ2-2; no firm D call. Germline V lookup: CDR1 PRHDT, CDR2 FYEKMQ (reference sequence). V lost 6 bases, J lost 6 bases, and 11 bases lay in between. The CDR3 loop spans 13 amino acids. The CDR3 spells CASREMYAGELFF. In nucleotides, the CDR3 is TGTGCCAGCAGAGAAATGTATGCCGGGGAGCTGTTTTTT.

This chain uses TRBV19 with TRBJ2-1; 7 nucleotides agree with TRBD2. Germline V gene data show CDR1 as LNHDA and CDR2 as SQIVND (reference sequence). Trimming removed 2 bases from V and 8 bases from J; junction bases left unmatched: 3. This CDR3 region has 13 residues. This chain's CDR3 is CASSIRGGDEQFF. In nucleotides, the CDR3 is TGTGCCAGTAGTATAAGGGGAGGGGATGAGCAGTTCTTC.

The gene calls are TRBV7-6 and TRBJ2-1; D is tentatively TRBD1 or TRBD2 (5 bases each). The germline gives CDR1 SGHVS, CDR2 FNYEAQ. Trimming removed 4 bases at V and 6 bases at J, with 25 bases between. The length of the CDR3 is 18 residues. In DNA, the CDR3 is TGTGCCAGCAGCTCGATCGGGGACCCCGTTGATCTTGCCAATGAGCAGTTCTTC. It specifies CASSSIGDPVDLANEQFF.

J is TRBJ2-1 and V is TRBV28; 7 bases agree with TRBD1. Trimming cost V 5 bases and J 4 bases; bases outside gene matches: 8. The CDR3 length is 15 residues. Per germline, CDR1 MDHEN and CDR2 SYDVKM. The CDR3 region has the DNA TGTGCCAGCAGTGTGGGACAGAAAGGATACAATGAGCAGTTCTTC. Translation: CASSVGQKGYNEQFF.

The chain combines TRBV5-4 with TRBJ2-7; D uncertain. The germline V and J ends were trimmed by 0 bases and 2 bases, with 9 bases remaining between them. The CDR3 contains 14 residues. The V gene's germline CDR1 is SGHNT and CDR2 YYREEE (reference sequence). The CDR3 here is CASSLARSPYEQYF. As DNA, the CDR3 is TGTGCCAGCAGCTTGGCCCGATCCCCCTACGAGCAGTACTTC.

The V call is TRBV29-1, the J call TRBJ2-7; D ambiguous. This CDR3 is 13 amino acids long. Germline V gene data show CDR1 as SQVTM and CDR2 as ANQGSEA. The CDR3 loop reads CSGVHGETYEQYF. The DNA for the CDR3 is TGCAGTGGGGTACATGGGGAAACCTACGAGCAGTACTTC.

The J gene is TRBJ2-5, the V gene TRBV7-8; D not resolved. This CDR3 is built from 16 residues. Germline V gene data show CDR1 as SGHVS and CDR2 as FQNEAQ. Trimming removed 0 bases from V and 6 bases from J, with 17 bases in between. CDR3 coding DNA: TGTGCCAGCAGCTTAGCCCCTTTGCAGATACCAAAGACCCAGTACTTC. It codes for CASSLAPLQIPKTQYF. The complete variable domain, with remaining parts taken from reference TRBV7-8 and TRBJ2-5, reads GAGVSQSPRYKVAKRGQDVALRCDPISGHVSLFWYQQALGQGPEFLTYFQNEAQLDKSGLPSDRFFAERPEGSVSTLKIQRTQQEDSAVYLCASSLAPLQIPKTQYFGPGTRLLVL.

V gene TRBV10-2 combines with J gene TRBJ2-7; D may be TRBD1 (6 bases). CDR1 and CDR2 from the germline V gene are WSHSY and SAAADI. This CDR3 is built from 14 residues. Trimming shortened V by 6 bases and J by 5 bases, and 17 bases separated the two germline ends. CDR3 sequence reads: CASRATRGKDEQYF. For the CDR3, the DNA is TGCGCCAGCAGGGCGACCAGGGGCAAGGACGAGCAGTACTTC.

J is TRBJ2-1 and V is TRBV2; 10 nucleotides align to TRBD1. V lost 5 bases to trimming and J lost 8 bases; unmatched junction nucleotides: 3. This CDR3 has 13 residues. Germline loops: CDR1 SNHLY, CDR2 FYNNEI. In nucleotides, the CDR3 is TGTGCCAGCAGTTGGGACAGGGGTCATGAGCAGTTCTTC. Protein product: CASSWDRGHEQFF. The whole variable domain, remainder taken from reference TRBV2 and TRBJ2-1, is EPEVTQTPSHQVTQMGQEVILRCVPISNHLYFYWYRQILGQKVEFLVSFYNNEISEKSEIFDDQFSVERPDGSNFTLKIRSTKLEDSAMYFCASSWDRGHEQFFGPGTRLTVL.

The table lists this clone with a count of one. The chain recombines TRBV10-2 with TRBJ2-1; D is possibly TRBD2 (6 bases). Germline V gene data show CDR1 as WSHSY and CDR2 as SAAADI. V lost 3 bases to trimming and J lost 2 bases, with 11 bases between them. The CDR3 spans 15 residues. The CDR3 nucleotides read TGCGCCAGCAGTGATGGTAGCGGTGCCTACAATGAGCAGTTCTTC. Its translation is CASSDGSGAYNEQFF.